One and the same sample provided the 19 T cell receptor beta chains below, sequenced in a study of somatic mutations in cytotoxic T cells in rheumatoid arthritis (dated by TCRdb to about 2017). The library relied on the immunoSEQ multiplex PCR assay. TCRdb took this table from immuneACCESS and kept in-frame rearrangements with V and J called. Such tables lack part of the clones; where checked against another copy, unresolved V genes explain under half of the gap, and the rest is unexplained. The sample table contains about 14,000 clones; only one count was recorded for over 75% of them. The ten largest clones represent about a sixth of the sample. Sample: CD8+ T cells sorted from blood. These receptors were obtained from an adult with rheumatoid arthritis.

The J gene is TRBJ2-7, the V gene TRBV1. TRBV1 is flagged as a pseudogene. The CDR3 is made up of 16 amino acids. DNA of the CDR3: TGCACCAGCAGCCAAGCCAAAGTGAAGGATCCCTACGAGCAGTACTTC. It codes for CTSSQAKVKDPYEQYF.

The chain recombines TRBV11-1 with TRBJ2-7, with a possible D match to TRBD2 (5 bases). The CDR3 contains 15 residues. Trimming took off 1 base at V and 4 bases at J, with 14 bases between the two ends. The germline V gene has CDR1 SGHAT and CDR2 FQDESV (reference sequence). The CDR3 DNA reads TGTGCCAGCAGCTTAGGGGCCGGACGGGATTACGAGCAGTACGTC. It codes for CASSLGAGRDYEQYV.

This rearrangement joins TRBV7-6 to TRBJ1-5; 8 bases line up with TRBD1. In germline, CDR1 is SGHVS, CDR2 FNYEAQ. The CDR3 is 16 residues long. V trimming: 4 bases; J trimming: 3 bases; junction bases outside the gene matches: 8. The chain's CDR3 is CASSSEAGGTNQPQHF. Written as DNA, the CDR3 is TGTGCCAGCAGCTCCGAGGCAGGGGGCACCAATCAGCCCCAGCATTTT.

V usage is TRBV4-1 and J usage is TRBJ2-7, with D tentatively TRBD2 (6 bases). This CDR3 has 16 residues. V was pared by 3 bases and J by 5 bases, with 20 bases between. From germline, CDR1 is MGHRA and CDR2 YSYEKL. The CDR3 DNA sequence: TGCGCCAGCAGCCATCCCTCCGGGACTGGGGCCCACGAGCAGTACTTC. Residues: CASSHPSGTGAHEQYF.

V usage is TRBV27 and J usage is TRBJ2-7; D ambiguous. This CDR3 region has 13 residues. Trimming took off 7 bases at V and 5 bases at J, with 15 bases between the two ends. The V gene's germline CDR1 is MNHEY and CDR2 SMNVEV (reference sequence). This chain's CDR3 is CASKRLAGDEQYF. The CDR3 DNA follows: TGTGCCAGCAAAAGGCTGGCCGGAGACGAGCAGTACTTC.

This clone was picked up one time. The chain couples TRBV4-1 to TRBJ1-6; possible D gene TRBD1, 5 bases. V shed 0 bases and J shed 13 bases, with 19 bases lying between them. In germline, CDR1 is MGHRA, CDR2 YSYEKL. The CDR3 loop spans 16 amino acids. Here the CDR3 DNA reads TGCGCCAGCAGCCAAGATCTGACCAAATTGGGGGTTCCCCTCCACTTT. Translating gives CASSQDLTKLGVPLHF.

The rearrangement uses TRBV6-5 and TRBJ1-2; D is perhaps TRBD1 (5 bases). V lost 6 bases and J 7 bases, leaving 18 bases between the germline ends. The CDR3 sequence is 14 residues long. Germline CDR1 reads MNHEY; CDR2 reads SVGAGI. The DNA of the CDR3 is TGTGCCAGCAGCGTCCGGGACTGGACGTCTGGCTACACCTTC. This encodes CASSVRDWTSGYTF.

The CDR3 protein is CASTSGGPREQFF. The CDR3 nucleotides read TGTGCCAGCACCTCGGGGGGTCCAAGAGAGCAGTTCTTC. This chain uses TRBV9 with TRBJ2-1, with 7 bases matching TRBD2. Germline CDR1 is SGDLS and CDR2 is YYNGEE. CDR3 length: 13 amino acids. With 6 bases clipped from V and 10 bases from J, the junction kept 10 bases outside the gene matches.

The chain joins TRBV14 to TRBJ2-7, with D possibly matching TRBD2 (5 bases). Germline CDR1 SGHDN, CDR2 FVKESK. The CDR3 has 13 amino acids. The ends were cut back, 5 bases at V and 1 base at J, with 9 bases in the middle. CDR3 amino acids: CASSTGISYEQYF. CDR3 bases: TGTGCCAGCAGCACGGGGATATCCTACGAGCAGTACTTC.

This clone was picked up a small number of times. The J gene is TRBJ2-7, the V gene TRBV2; no reliable D call. Deletions cut 5 bases from V and 2 bases from J, with 7 bases between. Germline assignment: CDR1 SNHLY and CDR2 FYNNEI. The CDR3 consists of 12 residues. This CDR3 reads CASSKLPYEQYV. CDR3 coding DNA: TGTGCCAGCAGTAAATTACCCTACGAGCAGTACGTC.

This chain links TRBV5-8 with TRBJ2-5; no clear D. Trimming pared 0 bases from V and 0 bases from J, leaving 6 bases between. CDR1 and CDR2 from the germline V gene are SGHTS and YDEGEE. The CDR3 is made up of 14 amino acids. The CDR3 spells CASSLDQYQETQYF. CDR3 nucleotide sequence: TGTGCCAGCAGCTTGGATCAGTACCAAGAGACCCAGTACTTC.

The chain recombines TRBV19 with TRBJ1-2; D not resolved. V was shortened by 4 bases and J by 8 bases, with 8 bases between the two germline ends. CDR3 size: 11 residues. Germline V lookup: CDR1 LNHDA, CDR2 SQIVND (reference sequence). CDR3 residues: CASSTQWGYTF. CDR3 bases: TGTGCCAGTAGTACACAATGGGGCTACACCTTC.

The chain couples TRBV7-9 to TRBJ2-5, with D tentatively TRBD2 (6 bases). V was pared by 4 bases and J by 5 bases, with 20 bases between. This CDR3 is built from 16 residues. In germline, CDR1 is SEHNR, CDR2 FQNEAQ (reference sequence). CDR3 in DNA: TGTGCCAGCAGCTCGCCCCGGGACCAGCGGGTGGAGACCCAGTACTTC. Translated, it gives CASSSPRDQRVETQYF.

The V call is TRBV6-6, the J call TRBJ1-1, with a weak D call TRBD1 (5 bases). Between the trimmed V and J ends, which lost 7 bases and 1 base, there was a span of 13 bases. Germline CDR1 MNHNY, CDR2 SVGAGI (reference sequence). The length of the CDR3 is 14 residues. Here the CDR3 reads CASKPQTANTEAFF. The CDR3 nucleotides are TGTGCCAGCAAACCACAGACAGCGAACACTGAAGCTTTCTTT.

This clone was picked up a small number of times. The CDR3 coding sequence is TGTGCCAGCGCATCCCAGGCGCTAGCGCGAGAGACCCAGTACTTC. It codes for CASASQALARETQYF. The chain combines TRBV28 with TRBJ2-5, with a possible D match to TRBD2 (6 bases). V was shortened by 8 bases and J by 4 bases, with 20 bases between the two germline ends. Per the germline V gene, CDR1 is MDHEN and CDR2 is SYDVKM. The CDR3 runs to 15 residues. The whole variable domain, remainder taken from reference TRBV28 and TRBJ2-5, is DVKVTQSSRYLVKRTGEKVFLECVQDMDHENMFWYRQDPGLGLRLIYFSYDVKMKEKGDIPEGYSVSREKKERFSLILESASTNQTSMYLCASASQALARETQYFGPGTRLLVL.

This clone was seen only once. The chain recombines TRBV19 with TRBJ2-3; a possible D gene is TRBD1 (5 bases). The CDR3 extends over 14 amino acids. The ends were cut back, 5 bases at V and 3 bases at J, with 12 bases in the middle. The germline V gene encodes CDR1 LNHDA and CDR2 SQIVND (reference sequence). The CDR3 region has the DNA TGTGCCAGTAGTCAGGGATGGGAAACAGATACGCAGTATTTT. It encodes CASSQGWETDTQYF.

This rearrangement joins TRBV18 to TRBJ2-3; 13 bases are a match to TRBD2. J gave up 0 bases and V 6 bases, and 6 bases lay outside the gene matches. The CDR3 is 17 amino acids. CDR1 and CDR2 (germline): KGHSH, LQKENI. CDR3 coding DNA: TGTGCCAGCTCGCCTGGACTAGCGGGGGAGAGCACAGATACGCAGTATTTT. As protein: CASSPGLAGESTDTQYF.

V is TRBV10-2 and J is TRBJ2-5; TRBD2 matches 7 bases. The germline V gene encodes CDR1 WSHSY and CDR2 SAAADI. V was pared by 0 bases and J by 5 bases, with 3 bases of the junction left unmatched. The CDR3 sequence is 14 residues long. The CDR3 protein is CASSESRGGETQYF. CDR3 bases: TGCGCCAGCAGTGAGTCGCGGGGAGGGGAGACCCAGTACTTC.

The genes are TRBV6-6 and TRBJ2-3; D could derive from TRBD1 or TRBD2 (5 bases each). Germline V CDR1 and CDR2: MNHNY, SVGAGI (reference sequence). CDR3 length equals 14 residues. Trimming removed 7 bases at V and 2 bases at J, with 13 bases between. CDR3 region: CASIRDLTTDTQYF. CDR3 DNA sequence: TGTGCCAGCATTCGGGACCTAACCACAGATACGCAGTATTTT.